This T cell receptor beta chain was sequenced during a study of Graves' ophthalmopathy and Graves' hyperthyroidism (dated by TCRdb to between 2018 and 2020). About the study as a whole: Peripheral blood was collected before any treatment was given, at the time of initial diagnosis. After sampling, hyperthyroidism patients received methimazole starting at 30 mg daily, and ophthalmopathy patients received high-dose intravenous methylprednisolone. For independent validation, a separate cohort was made up of 18 to 20 hyperthyroidism patients plus 17 patients who later progressed from hyperthyroidism to ophthalmopathy. To explore V-J signatures that separate ophthalmopathy from hyperthyroidism, a discovery set of about a hundred patients was enrolled, consisting of 40 to 45 with ophthalmopathy and about 60 with stable hyperthyroidism. In total, 135 blood samples were TCR-sequenced: fewer than 50 ophthalmopathy, roughly 77 hyperthyroidism and some 17 hyperthyroidism-to-ophthalmopathy patients. T-cell repertoires of thyroid tissue and blood were compared in 5 or 6 hyperthyroidism patients. To tell Graves' ophthalmopathy apart from Graves' hyperthyroidism, and to predict which patients would progress to ophthalmopathy, the study relied on TCR beta repertoire signatures.

Broad study findings and their caveats: Among expanded thyroid clonotypes with frequency above 0.001, most also showed up in blood, which suggests that blood repertoires may reflect the thyroid immune response. Sample size was not statistically predetermined, and group allocation was not concealed from the investigators. The 13-signature model separated ophthalmopathy from stable hyperthyroidism with around 90% sensitivity and roughly 84% specificity in cross-validation, and 80%/75% in the test set. In validation, the model predicted ophthalmopathy progression with 70.59% sensitivity and around 72% specificity; approximately 12 predicted patients were CT-confirmed with GO in a median of approximately 6.2 months.

TCR beta CDR3 regions were amplified from RNA transcripts for repertoire sequencing. The first round of RT-PCR was done with HTBI primers and the Qiagen OneStep RT-PCR kit, and was followed by a second round of multiplex PCR, then size selection and purification. Libraries were sequenced paired-end with 100 bp reads on an Illumina HiSeq2000. In the authors' own workflow: Reads were processed with SOAPnuke, discarding reads with adapters, uncalled bases, mean Phred below 15, or no exact constant-primer or identifier match. High-quality paired reads were merged with COPE v1.2.5. Unique nucleotide sequences were defined as clonotypes and aligned to IMGT TRB V, D and J references using MiTCR v1.1. The analysis was limited to V-J combinations with a frequency above 0.0001, which together covered more than 98% of repertoires. For each V-J combination, a TCR clonal expansion and chaos score was defined as F50 clonal expansion divided by the chaos observed in the TCRdist matrix. Features were reduced by Welch's t-statistics and random forest to more than 10 V-J combinations, which fed a naive Bayes classifier. Thyroid-blood repertoire similarity was quantified with the Morisita-Horn index. TCRdb applied fastp at Q25 and MiXCR to the public reads, then kept only in-frame beta chains. Here each entry gathers all rows of one CDR3 protein and keeps the most common genes and DNA. V and J calls and clone size were set by TCRdb, not the authors. In all, the sample holds around 340,000 distinct CDR3 sequences, and 15% to 20% of those were seen once. The biggest ten clones account for 9% to 15% of the sample.

At least ten counts were recorded for this clonotype. No antigen is known for it. The sample holds no much larger clone one base away, and base qualities are not on file. The ophthalmopathy patients had moderately to severely active disease, with a Clinical Activity Score of 3 or higher, a NOSPECS grade of 4 or higher, and a disease duration of less than 3 months. Patients with other autoimmune diseases, uncontrolled infections, pregnancy or lactation were excluded from the study. Clinical symptoms, serum thyroxine, TRAb, thyroid ultrasound and orbital computed tomography formed the basis of the diagnosis. Using Ficoll-Paque density gradient centrifugation, PBMCs were isolated from 10 ml of fresh peripheral blood. Total RNA was extracted with Trizol reagent and quality-checked on an Agilent 2100 Bioanalyzer. This TCR came from an adult man with Graves' ophthalmopathy. The material sequenced was peripheral blood.

CDR3 protein: CASSPRTQDTEAFF. In nucleotides, the sequence is TGTGCCAGCAGCCCGAGGACACAAGACACTGAAGCTTTCTTT. The sequence joins TRBV7-2 to TRBJ1-1; perhaps TRBD1 is the D gene, with 5 bases matching. Taken from cysteine to phenylalanine, the CDR3 has 14 residues. Only CDR3 DNA is held: 42 bases, read in frame from base 1. The germline V gene specifies SGHTA as CDR1 and FQGNSA as CDR2. Cut back by 5 bases and 3 bases, the V and J ends lie 13 bases apart.